This T cell receptor (beta chain) derives from a study of blood T cell repertoires in COVID-19 (TCRdb year 2020). Context from the whole study: The collaborator samples originated in the United States, Italy and Spain and spanned the acute and convalescent phases of COVID-19. The prospective study material was composed of cDNA or gDNA derived from T cells, B-cell-depleted T cells, or PBMCs. Subjects who had been exposed to COVID-19, were actively infected with it, or had recovered from it provided the deeply sampled blood TCRbeta repertoires that made up the dataset. A freely available public database, intended as a resource for researchers studying the immune response to SARS-CoV-2, is where the repertoires were released. The samples were drawn from the first 160 participants of the ongoing ImmuneRACE study and from 1,254 subjects provided by 6 global collaborators. A de-identified subject ID, COVID-19 status, age in years and sex were almost always included in the sample metadata. Where available, HLA class I and class II types were taken from metadata supplied by the sample provider and were not determined by assay-based typing.

Comment on this clone: The antigen this receptor binds is unknown. Within one base of it there is no much larger clone, and no base qualities were kept.

From the germline V gene (reference sequence), CDR1 is GTSNPN and CDR2 is SVGIG. The CDR3 covers 13 residues, taking in both the cysteine and the phenylalanine. The only DNA kept is the CDR3, 39 bases in frame from the first base. V lost 4 bases and J lost 0 bases; the stretch between them is 9 bases long. TCRbeta CDR3 regions were amplified from genomic DNA using the immunoSEQ Assay, a bias-controlled multiplex PCR. In the original analysis: Nucleated cell counts per sample were estimated from amplification of reference gene primers within the assay. To quantify the absolute abundance of each unique TCRbeta CDR3 rearrangement, sequence reads were collapsed and filtered. For each sample, productive Simpson clonality was calculated as the square root of Simpson's diversity index over productive rearrangements. Imported from immuneACCESS, the table was reduced by TCRdb to in-frame sequences with V and J called. These copies leave out some clones; in studies compared against another copy, an unresolved V gene accounts for under half, and the cause of the remainder is not known. V and J calls plus clone size are reproduced from that table; the DNA served to infer D and trimming. The sample table holds about 320,000 clones, of which around 88% were seen once. Jointly, the top ten make up roughly 1.7% of the sample.

One collaborating source in Seattle enrolled patients while the patients were actively infected and followed the patients over time throughout the course of disease. Collaborating institutions collected whole blood in K2EDTA tubes following their own protocols. For TCRbeta analysis, collaborators shipped samples as frozen whole blood, isolated PBMCs, or DNA extracted from either of those sample types. What the work shows at the level of the full study, not this receptor alone: How much clinical and demographic metadata was included differed by source and by participant, and the metadata was provided uncurated.

This clonotype was obtained from a woman aged 25 to 39 with COVID-19, enrolled during active disease. The V gene is TRBV30 and the J gene is TRBJ1-1; no D gene is confidently identified. Input material: peripheral blood. The DNA sequence is as follows: TGTGCCTGGATCCCCAATGTGAACACTGAAGCTTTCTTT. This encodes CAWIPNVNTEAFF.